This T cell receptor beta chain emerged from a study of blood T cell repertoires in COVID-19 (dated by TCRdb to 2020 to 2022). Regarding the complete study: Samples from collaborators originated in the United States, Italy and Spain and spanned both the acute and convalescent phases of COVID-19. The prospective study material was composed of cDNA or gDNA derived from T cells, B-cell-depleted T cells, or PBMCs. Deeply sampled blood TCRbeta repertoires from subjects exposed to, actively infected with, or recovered from COVID-19 were included in the dataset. A freely available public database, intended as a resource for researchers studying the immune response to SARS-CoV-2, is where the repertoires were released. Samples were obtained from the ongoing ImmuneRACE study (first 160 participants) and from about 1,300 subjects provided by 6 global collaborators. A de-identified subject ID, COVID-19 status, age in years and sex were almost always included in the sample metadata. HLA class I and class II types, where available, came from metadata supplied by the sample provider rather than from assay-based typing. The study at large found these results: The amount of clinical and demographic metadata varied by source and participant and was provided uncurated.

In the prospective study, participants were about 18 to 89 years old, resided in around 25 geographic areas of the United States, and were enrolled through a virtual design. To assign participants to cohorts, the prospective study relied on clinical history that participants themselves reported in a screening survey and a study questionnaire. In the prospective study, whole blood, serum and a nasopharyngeal or oropharyngeal swab were collected from each participant by mobile phlebotomists. Additional blood draws and questionnaires over an approximately two-month period could optionally be provided by prospective study participants. Prospective study blood samples were shipped either frozen or at room temperature before DNA extraction. On this clone: Its antigen is still unknown. Base qualities are missing; no much larger clone stands one base away.

TCRbeta CDR3 regions were amplified from genomic DNA using the immunoSEQ Assay, a bias-controlled multiplex PCR. In the paper's pipeline: The number of nucleated cells in each sample was estimated by amplification of reference gene primers within the assay. To quantify the absolute abundance of each unique TCRbeta CDR3 rearrangement, sequence reads were collapsed and filtered. For each sample, productive Simpson clonality was calculated as the square root of Simpson's diversity index over productive rearrangements. Not all clones reach the TCRdb copy of this immuneACCESS table, which keeps in-frame sequences only. Checked studies attribute under half of the gap to unresolved V genes and leave the rest unexplained. Clone size and the V and J calls come from that table; the DNA yielded D and trimming. The sample profile shows over 200,000 clones; roughly 79% of them were found once. Of the sample, around 8.9% is held by the ten largest clones.

Trimming takes 6 bases off V and 10 bases off J; junction bases not matched to a gene: 7. Including cysteine and phenylalanine, the CDR3 has 14 amino acids. CDR3 DNA is the only sequence kept; it has 42 bases, read in frame from the first base. Via the germline V gene, CDR1 is MNHEY and CDR2 SVGAGI. Sequenced input: PBMCs or T cells enriched from blood (not recorded which). The chain joins TRBV6-5 to TRBJ1-6; the junction holds 9 bases that match TRBD1. The TCR originated in a woman aged 45-59 years with acute COVID-19. This receptor carries the CDR3 CASRWGQGGSPLHF. The DNA sequence is as follows: TGTGCCAGCAGATGGGGACAGGGAGGATCACCCCTCCACTTT.